There are a few counts of the clone carrying this TCR beta chain. Profiled with immunoSEQ multiplex PCR; TCRdb holds only in-frame clones, not every one. This table has 65,000 to 95,000 clones, 80% to 90% appearing once. V lost 2 bases and J lost 3, with 5 bases in between. The V gene's germline CDR1 is GTSNPN and CDR2 SVGIG (reference sequence). This CDR3 is built from 13 residues. This entry belongs to a study of technical replicates of blood from several donors. V and J are TRBV30 and TRBJ1-6; D gene ambiguous. The receptor comes from a human donor in good health. Some clones in this sample may be carry-over from other donors' samples. Sequencing was performed on PBMCs. The CDR3 coding sequence is TGTGCCTGGAGTCTCCTCTATAATTCACCCCTCCACTTT. It is translated as CAWSLLYNSPLHF.